The count of the clone carrying this T cell receptor (beta chain) is one. The CDR3 runs to 12 residues. V was clipped by 2 bases and J by 6 bases, with 9 bases between them. The germline CDR1 and CDR2 sequences are SGHDT and YYEEEE. The data were produced by immunoSEQ multiplex PCR, yet TCRdb's version contains in-frame clones alone and is incomplete. The data show roughly 20,000 clones, with around nine tenths seen just once and roughly 6.9% held by the top ten. This specimen comes from a study of T cell changes during pregnancy in multiple sclerosis. This specimen was CD8+ T cells from peripheral blood mononuclear cells, taken in the first trimester of pregnancy. The rearrangement links TRBV5-6 to TRBJ2-7, with D possibly being TRBD1 (6 bases). This receptor was taken from a female donor with multiple sclerosis, enrolled in a pregnancy study. CDR3 sequence: CASSLEGGEQYF. The CDR3 DNA reads TGTGCCAGCAGCTTAGAAGGGGGCGAGCAGTACTTC.